This TCR beta chain appears in the sequencing data of a study of blood T cell repertoires in COVID-19. Across the study: Sources were T cells, B-cell-depleted T cells, or PBMCs; the material itself was cDNA or gDNA.

Sequencing was performed with immunoSEQ multiplex PCR; in TCRdb, only in-frame clones are kept and a portion is missing. The sample lists more than 350,000 clones, around 92% occurring once. Trimming shortened V by 7 bases and J by 1 base, and 6 bases separated the two germline ends. The CDR3 is 12 amino acids. Germline-derived CDR1 and CDR2 are KGHDR and SFDVKD. The chain uses TRBV24-1 and TRBJ1-1, with D possibly being TRBD1 (6 bases). The TCR originated in a woman in her 30s with COVID-19, enrolled during active disease. The sample comprised peripheral blood. The DNA of the CDR3 is TGTGCCACCAGGGGACAGAACACTGAAGCTTTCTTT. Translated, it gives CATRGQNTEAFF.